Listed below are T cell receptor beta chains from one sample, sequenced in a study of OX40 agonist ivuxolimab in advanced cancers. Sequencing was performed with immunoSEQ multiplex PCR; in TCRdb, only in-frame clones are kept and a portion is missing. The sample holds fewer than 45,000 clones, 60% to 80% seen once. Material: CD4+ or CD8+ T cells sorted from blood, obtained in a trial of the OX40 agonist ivuxolimab. Receptors were obtained from an adult with an advanced solid tumor such as melanoma, head and neck, liver or kidney cancer. The CDR3 runs from the conserved cysteine through the conserved F or W. A D gene is named only where the DNA matches it firmly.

>.|TRBJ1-1|TRBV11-2
TGTGCCAGCAGCCTGAGGGGGTCCACTGAAGCTTTCTTT
CASSLRGSTEAFF
>.|TRBJ2-1|TRBV7-9
TGTGCCAGCAGCTTATTTGTCGATGAGCAGTTCTTC
CASSLFVDEQFF
>TRBD2|TRBJ2-1|TRBV30
TGTGCCTTACGACTAGCGGGGTTCAATGAGCAGTTCTTC
CALRLAGFNEQFF
>TRBD1|TRBJ2-3|TRBV6-5
TGTGCCAGCAGCCTAACAGGGGACAGCACAGATACGCAGTATTTT
CASSLTGDSTDTQYF
>TRBD2|TRBJ2-3|TRBV5-1
TGCGCCAGCAGCCTCGAGCGGGGAACAGATACGCAGTATTTT
CASSLERGTDTQYF
>.|TRBJ1-2|TRBV29-1
TGCAGCGTTCCTCACCCCACAGGAGGGAACTATGGCTACACCTTC
CSVPHPTGGNYGYTF
>.|TRBJ1-1|TRBV19
TGTGCCAGTACCAGAAGCGGACCTTACACTGAAGCTTTCTTT
CASTRSGPYTEAFF
>.|TRBJ2-3|TRBV7-6
TGTGCCAGCAGCCTCCGACCCCCAGATACGCAGTATTTT
CASSLRPPDTQYF
>.|TRBJ1-2|TRBV7-3
TGTGTCAGCAGCTTCCAGGGAGAAGGCTACACCTTC
CVSSFQGEGYTF
>.|TRBJ2-1|TRBV5-1
TGCGCCAGCAGCTGGGCAACCCGGGATGAGCAGTTCTTC
CASSWATRDEQFF
>.|TRBJ1-3|TRBV5-1
TGCGCCAGCAGCTTGGATGGGGGCCCATCTGGAAACACCATATATTTT
CASSLDGGPSGNTIYF
>TRBD2|TRBJ2-3|TRBV5-1
TGCGCCAGCAGCCCGCAGGCGGGAGTTACAGATACGCAGTATTTT
CASSPQAGVTDTQYF
>.|TRBJ2-2|TRBV6-5
TGTGCCAGCAGCTCAGGGTTAACCGGGGAGCTGTTTTTT
CASSSGLTGELFF
>.|TRBJ1-5|TRBV7-2
TGTGCCAGCAGCCCGCTAACCAATCAGCCCCAGCATTTT
CASSPLTNQPQHF
>.|TRBJ2-1|TRBV5-1
TGCGCCAGCAGCGCGATCAATGAGCAGTTCTTC
CASSAINEQFF
>.|TRBJ1-2|TRBV4-1
TGCGCCAGCAGCCAACCCGGGACTCTCTATGGCTACACCTTC
CASSQPGTLYGYTF
>.|TRBJ1-2|TRBV6-5
TGTGCCAGCAGGATCCCTGGACGGGGCTACACCTTC
CASRIPGRGYTF
>.|TRBJ1-1|TRBV5-5
TGTGCCAGCAGCTTGGGGACGGTGAACACTGAAGCTTTCTTT
CASSLGTVNTEAFF